The clone carrying this T cell receptor (beta chain) was detected a few times. This entry belongs to a study of blood T cell repertoires in COVID-19. Germline V gives CDR1 SGDLS, CDR2 YYNGEE. Trimming pared 2 bases from V and 5 bases from J, leaving 11 bases between. The CDR3 is 14 amino acids. Method: immunoSEQ multiplex PCR; TCRdb's copy keeps in-frame clones and lacks some. The sample shows around 340,000 clones, around four fifths of them seen only once. The J gene is TRBJ2-1, the V gene TRBV9; no clear D. The sequence was obtained from a man under 40 with active or convalescent COVID-19. The sequencing input was peripheral blood. The CDR3 DNA reads as TGTGCCAGCAGCGTTAGACTCGATGACAATGAGCAGTTCTTC. Protein sequence: CASSVRLDDNEQFF.